The present entry profiles one TCR beta chain with its context. Which cohort a participant joined came from the clinical history participants gave. Donors in Cohort 3 who had recovered were those with two negative PCRs, healthcare professional clearance, or resolution of their symptoms. V shed 1 base, J shed 3 bases, and the junction held 15 bases outside the gene matches. Per germline, CDR1 KGHSH and CDR2 LQKENI. The CDR3 length is 19 residues. This entry belongs to a study of blood T cell repertoires in COVID-19. At the level of the study: Some COVID-19 samples were acute and others convalescent; all came from the United States, Italy and Spain.

The assay was immunoSEQ multiplex PCR, and TCRdb's table has in-frame clones only and misses some. In the table there are 300,000 to 450,000 clones, about 88% of which are singletons. The V gene is TRBV18, the J gene TRBJ2-1; TRBD1 agrees at 7 bases. The sequence came from a woman in her thirties who had recovered from COVID-19. The source material was PBMCs or T cells enriched from blood (not recorded which). The CDR3 coding sequence is TGTGCCAGCTCACCACGCGACCCGACAGGGTCGGGCAACTACAATGAGCAGTTCTTC. Amino acids: CASSPRDPTGSGNYNEQFF. Filled out from reference TRBV18 and TRBJ2-1, the complete variable domain reads NAGVMQNPRHLVRRRGQEARLRCSPMKGHSHVYWYRQLPEEGLKFMVYLQKENIIDESGMPKERFSAEFPKEGPSILRIQQVVRGDSAAYFCASSPRDPTGSGNYNEQFFGPGTRLTVL.